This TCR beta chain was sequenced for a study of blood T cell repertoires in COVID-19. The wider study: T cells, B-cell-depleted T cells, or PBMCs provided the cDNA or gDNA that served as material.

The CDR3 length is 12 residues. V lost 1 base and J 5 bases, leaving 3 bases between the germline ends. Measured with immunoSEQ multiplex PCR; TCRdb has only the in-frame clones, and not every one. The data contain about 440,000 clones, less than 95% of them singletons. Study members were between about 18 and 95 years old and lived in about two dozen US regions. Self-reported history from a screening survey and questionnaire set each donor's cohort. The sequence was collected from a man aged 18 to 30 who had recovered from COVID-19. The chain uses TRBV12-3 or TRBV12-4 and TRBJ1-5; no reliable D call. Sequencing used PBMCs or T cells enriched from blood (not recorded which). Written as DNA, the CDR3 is TGTGCCAGCAGTTTAGGAGATCAGCCCCAGCATTTT. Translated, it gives CASSLGDQPQHF.